The rows below give T cell receptor beta chains drawn from one sample of a study of blood T cell repertoires in COVID-19. Generated by immunoSEQ multiplex PCR, the TCRdb table keeps only in-frame clones and is missing some. The sample yields roughly 150,000 clones, approximately 84% seen once. Sequencing was carried out using peripheral blood. Receptor source: a human donor in a cohort sampled during active COVID-19. Each CDR3 is given without its conserved first and last residue.

>TRBV3-1/TRBV3-2|TRBJ2-2
ASSFQGAGGELF
>TRBV5-6|TRBJ2-1
ASSFGTDPYNEQF
>TRBV6-1|TRBJ1-5
ASSDRTGGWSNQPQH
>TRBV2|TRBJ2-2
ASSERGPANTGELF
>TRBV3-1/TRBV3-2|TRBJ1-6
ASSQDWQGGTLH
>TRBV12-5|TRBJ1-1
ASGPDGVTEAF
>TRBV4-1|TRBJ2-3
ASSQPGTSAAADTQY
>TRBV7-9|TRBJ2-1
ASSPGTSGEDEQF
>TRBV6-5|TRBJ2-7
ASKRNRDAYEQY
>TRBV28|TRBJ1-2
ATNYLAGYT
>TRBV10-3|TRBJ1-1
ATSYRVGEAF
>TRBV5-5|TRBJ2-7
ASSSDRGFSYEQY
>TRBV6-5|TRBJ2-5
ASSSSGYQETQY
>TRBV6-5|TRBJ1-5
ASRDQSGAPEPQH
>TRBV12-3/TRBV12-4|TRBJ2-3
ASSPGTDTQY
>TRBV4-1|TRBJ1-5
ASSQTGAAINQPQH
>TRBV18|TRBJ2-2
ASSPRPAGGPNTGELF
>TRBV4-1|TRBJ1-3
ASSQEDRSSGNTIY
>TRBV7-9|TRBJ1-6
ASSRPGTGLNSPLH
>TRBV5-4|TRBJ2-2
ASSETGLGTGELF
>TRBV6-6|TRBJ1-2
ASSPGTAANYGYT
>TRBV4-1|TRBJ1-1
ASSQVPRAIFTEAF
>TRBV5-1|TRBJ1-5
ASSLGGHGNQPQH
>TRBV6-4|TRBJ1-1
ASSDSYRGNTEAF
>TRBV7-3|TRBJ2-2
ASRTGGTNTGELF
>TRBV12-3/TRBV12-4|TRBJ2-1
ASESSYNEQF
>TRBV6-5|TRBJ2-5
ASSTRDRGQETQY
>TRBV7-7|TRBJ1-4
ASIPIEYREGYLF
>TRBV7-2|TRBJ1-5
ASSYREGSNQPQH
>TRBV29-1|TRBJ1-1
SVEVQDTEAF
>TRBV29-1|TRBJ2-7
SVPRTGRYEQY
>TRBV5-4|TRBJ1-6
ASSDATGGSYNSPLH
>TRBV7-9|TRBJ2-2
ASSLDRGLTGELF
>TRBV29-1|TRBJ2-5
SVLSGLQETQY
>TRBV12-3/TRBV12-4|TRBJ1-2
ASGGAYGYT
>TRBV7-9|TRBJ1-4
ASTRDIINEKLF
>TRBV19|TRBJ2-6
ASSIGLGVPAWAANVLT
>TRBV5-4|TRBJ2-1
ASTHRDLVHNEQF
>TRBV10-3|TRBJ2-7
AISEASYEQY
>TRBV11-2|TRBJ1-1
ASSKTTGFSEAF
>TRBV11-3|TRBJ2-1
ASSQGGQPYNEQF